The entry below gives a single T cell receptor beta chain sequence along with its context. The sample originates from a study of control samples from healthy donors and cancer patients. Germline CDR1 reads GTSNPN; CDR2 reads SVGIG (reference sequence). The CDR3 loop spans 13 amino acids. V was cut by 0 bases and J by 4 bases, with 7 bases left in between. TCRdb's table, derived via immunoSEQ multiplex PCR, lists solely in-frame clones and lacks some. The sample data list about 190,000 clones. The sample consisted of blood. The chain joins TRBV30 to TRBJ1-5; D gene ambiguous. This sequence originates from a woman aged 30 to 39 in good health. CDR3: CAWSVTGNQPQHF. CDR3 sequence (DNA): TGTGCCTGGAGTGTAACGGGGAATCAGCCCCAGCATTTT.